This T cell receptor beta chain was found in a study of blood T cell repertoires in COVID-19. Study overall: The United States, Italy and Spain provided the acute and convalescent COVID-19 samples. PBMCs, B-cell-depleted T cells, or T cells were the source of the cDNA or gDNA that made up the material.

Original handling: For nucleated cells, counts were estimated from reference gene primer amplification. Libraries were prepared by immunoSEQ multiplex PCR; TCRdb keeps only in-frame clonotypes and omits some of them. D and trimming were read from the DNA, whereas the V and J calls and clone size are those reported in that table. Here the sample spans about 50,000 clones, around 80% being singletons. The CDR3 totals 14 residues. V trimming: 4 bases; J trimming: 5 bases; junction bases outside the gene matches: 6. Germline CDR1 SNHLY, CDR2 FYNNEI. What was sequenced was peripheral blood. The chain uses TRBV2 and TRBJ1-1; 8 nucleotides match TRBD1. This TCR derives from a man aged 55-75 years with acute or convalescent COVID-19. In DNA form, the CDR3 reads TGTGCCAGCAGTGTTAGGACAGGGAGGACTGAAGCTTTCTTT. This translates into CASSVRTGRTEAFF.